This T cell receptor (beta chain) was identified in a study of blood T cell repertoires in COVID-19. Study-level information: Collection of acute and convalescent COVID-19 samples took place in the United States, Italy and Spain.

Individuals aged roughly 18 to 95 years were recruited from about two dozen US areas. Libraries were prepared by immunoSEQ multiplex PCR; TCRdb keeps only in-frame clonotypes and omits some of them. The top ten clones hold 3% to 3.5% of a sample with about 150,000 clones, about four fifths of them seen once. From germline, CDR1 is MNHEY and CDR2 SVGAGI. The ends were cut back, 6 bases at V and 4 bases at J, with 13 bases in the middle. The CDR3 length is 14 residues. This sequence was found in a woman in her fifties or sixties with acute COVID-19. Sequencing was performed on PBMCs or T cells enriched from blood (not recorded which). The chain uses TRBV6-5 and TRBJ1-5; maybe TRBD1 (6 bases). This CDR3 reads CASRVGQGNQPQHF. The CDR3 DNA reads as TGTGCCAGCAGGGTGGGGCAGGGGAATCAGCCCCAGCATTTT.